This T cell receptor (beta chain) was captured in a study of T cells in Graves' hyperthyroidism and ophthalmopathy. The wider study: Peripheral blood was drawn at first diagnosis, prior to all treatment.

Orbital computed tomography, thyroid ultrasound, serum thyroxine and TRAb, and clinical symptoms together informed the diagnoses. Isolation of PBMCs was performed on about 10 ml fresh peripheral blood. Germline-derived CDR1 and CDR2 are DFQATT and SNEGSKA (reference sequence). This CDR3 has 11 residues. Amplification yielded TCR beta CDR3 regions, with RNA transcripts as the source. The study used the HTBI primer set for a first-round RT-PCR of the TCR CDR3. TCRdb ran MiXCR on the multiplex PCR reads and lists one entry per CDR3 protein. The data contain over 700,000 distinct CDR3 sequences, roughly 32% of them singletons.

Sequencing was carried out using blood. The chain recombines TRBV20-1 with TRBJ1-2, with a possible D match to TRBD1 (5 bases). The sequence came from a woman aged 40 to 55 with Graves' hyperthyroidism. The CDR3 coding sequence is TGCGGTTACAGTCAGGGCTATGGCTACACCTTC. Amino acids: CGYSQGYGYTF.